These 18 T cell receptor beta chains originate from one sample sequenced in a study of cytomegalovirus exposure and HLA in healthy donors. Libraries were prepared by immunoSEQ multiplex PCR; TCRdb keeps only in-frame clonotypes and omits some of them. The sample carries about 76,000 clones, around 95% recorded once. Source material: PBMCs. These receptors came from a woman between 18 and 29 years old in good health and CMV-seronegative.

The chain joins TRBV7-9 to TRBJ1-6; TRBD1 might be the D (5 bases). The CDR3 is made up of 12 amino acids. Per germline, CDR1 SEHNR and CDR2 FQNEAQ (reference sequence). V lost 4 bases and J lost 8, with 6 bases in between. The CDR3 sequence is CASSWGDSPLHF. For the CDR3, the DNA is TGTGCCAGCAGCTGGGGGGATTCACCCCTCCACTTT.

The chain has TRBV7-8 and TRBJ1-5; TRBD1 matches 8 bases. The CDR3 is 16 residues long. The trim removed 2 bases at V and 7 bases at J, leaving 10 bases unmatched. CDR1 and CDR2 from the germline V gene are SGHVS and FQNEAQ. The CDR3 nucleotides read TGTGCCAGCAGCTTAATACAGGGGGACAGAGGCCAGCCCCAGCATTTT. This codes for CASSLIQGDRGQPQHF.

The chain recombines TRBV19 with TRBJ1-6, with 8 bases that match TRBD1. This CDR3 is 19 amino acids long. J was trimmed by 0 bases and V by 3 bases; bases with no gene match: 10. Germline V lookup: CDR1 LNHDA, CDR2 SQIVND (reference sequence). The CDR3 spells CASSMSSGTGLSYNSPLHF. The CDR3, as DNA: TGTGCCAGTAGTATGTCGTCCGGGACAGGCCTCTCCTATAATTCACCCCTCCACTTT.

V and J are TRBV11-2 and TRBJ2-5; D gene uncertain. V dropped 1 base and J dropped 5 bases, with 14 bases sitting between them. Germline CDR1 reads SGHAT; CDR2 reads FQNNGV. There are 15 residues in the CDR3. In nucleotides, the CDR3 is TGTGCCAGCAGCTTAGGGTGGTTAGTCTCGGAGACCCAGTACTTC. Its protein product is CASSLGWLVSETQYF. The entire variable domain, with the rest obtained from reference TRBV11-2 and TRBJ2-5, is as follows: EAGVAQSPRYKIIEKRQSVAFWCNPISGHATLYWYQQILGQGPKLLIQFQNNGVVDDSQLPKDRFSAERLKGVDSTLKIQPAKLEDSAVYLCASSLGWLVSETQYFGPGTRLLVL.

The chain joins TRBV5-1 to TRBJ1-2, with D possibly matching TRBD1 (6 bases). Trimming stripped 0 bases from V and 8 bases from J, with 20 bases between. The CDR3 totals 16 residues. CDR1 and CDR2 (germline): SGHRS, YFSETQ. The CDR3 DNA is TGCGCCAGCAGCTTGGAAGGGCATACAGGGATGTGGGGCTACACCTTC. This codes for CASSLEGHTGMWGYTF.

This chain links TRBV18 with TRBJ1-5, with D tentatively TRBD1 (6 bases). Trimming pared 2 bases from V and 3 bases from J, leaving 20 bases between. CDR1 and CDR2 (germline): KGHSH, LQKENI. There are 18 residues in the CDR3. The CDR3: CASSPWTASPYDNQPQHF. The CDR3 nucleotides read TGTGCCAGCTCACCATGGACAGCGAGCCCCTATGACAATCAGCCCCAGCATTTT. The whole variable domain, remainder taken from reference TRBV18 and TRBJ1-5, is NAGVMQNPRHLVRRRGQEARLRCSPMKGHSHVYWYRQLPEEGLKFMVYLQKENIIDESGMPKERFSAEFPKEGPSILRIQQVVRGDSAAYFCASSPWTASPYDNQPQHFGDGTRLSIL.

The chain links TRBV27 to TRBJ1-6, with D possibly matching TRBD1 (5 bases). Germline V CDR1 and CDR2: MNHEY, SMNVEV (reference sequence). The V end lost 2 bases, the J end lost 9 bases, and 17 bases lay between the germline ends. This CDR3 region has 16 residues. DNA for the CDR3: TGTGCCAGCAGTTTAATGTTGAGGCAGGGAGGTTCACCCCTCCACTTT. It is translated as CASSLMLRQGGSPLHF.

The CDR3 is CASTVLTDRGLGMHTEAFF. As DNA, the CDR3 is TGTGCCAGCACCGTACTTACCGACAGGGGTCTAGGAATGCACACTGAAGCTTTCTTT. The V gene is TRBV7-2, the J gene TRBJ1-1; TRBD1 agrees at 8 bases. Germline V gives CDR1 SGHTA, CDR2 FQGNSA. Germline trimming cut 7 bases from V and 3 bases from J; bases unmatched to any gene: 22. The CDR3 totals 19 residues.

This chain joins TRBV5-6 and TRBJ2-3; D possibly corresponds to TRBD2 (7 bases). CDR3 length equals 14 residues. Germline assignment: CDR1 SGHDT and CDR2 YYEEEE. The V and J ends lost 3 bases and 4 bases respectively, with 12 bases between them. In nucleotides, the CDR3 is TGTGCCAGCAGCTGGGGGGGCGCGGCAGATACGCAGTATTTT. It translates to CASSWGGAADTQYF.

The V and J genes are TRBV18 and TRBJ2-3, with TRBD2 identical over 9 bases. This CDR3 is 15 amino acids long. The V and J ends lost 3 bases and 4 bases, in that order; junction bases with no gene match: 5. CDR1 KGHSH and CDR2 LQKENI come from the germline V gene. CDR3 bases: TGTGCCAGCTCACCGCGGGGGGGCCCCCCAGATACGCAGTATTTT. It codes for CASSPRGGPPDTQYF.

The chain joins TRBV20-1 to TRBJ1-1; D uncertain. This CDR3 comprises 10 residues. CDR1 and CDR2 (germline): DFQATT, SNEGSKA (reference sequence). The germline V and J ends were trimmed by 6 bases and 8 bases, with 10 bases remaining between them. The CDR3 reads CSAQNMEAFF. The CDR3 DNA sequence: TGCAGTGCGCAAAACATGGAAGCTTTCTTT.

The chain combines TRBV19 with TRBJ1-5, with D perhaps matching TRBD1 (5 bases). The CDR3 contains 15 residues. The germline V gene has CDR1 LNHDA and CDR2 SQIVND (reference sequence). Trimming pared 7 bases from V and 0 bases from J, leaving 13 bases between. This CDR3 reads CASKIGGYSNQPQHF. DNA for the CDR3: TGTGCCAGTAAGATCGGGGGGTATAGCAATCAGCCCCAGCATTTT.

The CDR3 protein is CASGNENYEQYF. DNA of the CDR3: TGTGCCAGCGGTAATGAGAACTACGAGCAGTACTTC. V gene TRBV9 combines with J gene TRBJ2-7; no firm D call. V was pared by 7 bases and J by 3 bases, with 11 bases between. The germline gives CDR1 SGDLS, CDR2 YYNGEE. The CDR3 loop spans 12 amino acids.

The chain recombines TRBV18 with TRBJ1-1, with D perhaps TRBD1 (6 bases). The germline V gene encodes CDR1 KGHSH and CDR2 LQKENI. Trimming pared 2 bases from V and 11 bases from J, leaving 24 bases between. The CDR3 extends over 16 amino acids. The CDR3 is CASSPFEGGPGHRAFF. In DNA, the CDR3 is TGTGCCAGCTCACCATTTGAGGGGGGGCCCGGCCATAGGGCTTTCTTT.

This chain connects TRBV5-1 to TRBJ2-3, with 7 bases lining up with TRBD1. Germline V lookup: CDR1 SGHRS, CDR2 YFSETQ. V lost 0 bases and J lost 3; bases outside the gene matches: 4. The CDR3 runs to 15 residues. CDR3 bases: TGCGCCAGCAGCTTGGGAACAGGGGAAACAGATACGCAGTATTTT. As protein: CASSLGTGETDTQYF.

The chain combines TRBV18 with TRBJ2-4, with 7 bases that match TRBD2. CDR3 length: 16 amino acids. Germline values: CDR1 KGHSH, CDR2 LQKENI. After removal of 6 bases from V and 0 bases from J, the junction contained 8 bases not matched to a gene. The CDR3 sequence: CASSRLAALAKNIQYF. DNA for the CDR3: TGTGCCAGCTCCCGACTAGCTGCCTTAGCCAAAAACATTCAGTACTTC.

The rearrangement links TRBV5-8 to TRBJ1-1; 7 bases are shared with TRBD1. V lost 5 bases to trimming and J lost 0 bases; unmatched junction nucleotides: 7. The CDR3 runs to 15 residues. Germline values: CDR1 SGHTS, CDR2 YDEGEE. CDR3 bases: TGTGCCAGCAGAAGACAGGGATTAATGAACACTGAAGCTTTCTTT. It specifies CASRRQGLMNTEAFF.

This clone was counted a single time. The chain joins TRBV5-1 to TRBJ1-2; 9 bases are a match to TRBD1. V lost 1 base, J lost 5 bases, and 3 bases stayed unmatched. CDR3 length equals 14 residues. CDR1 SGHRS and CDR2 YFSETQ come from the germline V gene. CDR3: CASSLTGGMYGYTF. DNA for the CDR3: TGCGCCAGCAGCTTGACAGGGGGCATGTATGGCTACACCTTC. Based on the CDR3 plus reference TRBV5-1 and TRBJ1-2, the full variable domain is KAGVTQTPRYLIKTRGQQVTLSCSPISGHRSVSWYQQTPGQGLQFLFEYFSETQRNKGNFPGRFSGRQFSNSRSEMNVSTLELGDSALYLCASSLTGGMYGYTFGSGTRLTVV.